The clone carrying this T cell receptor beta chain was detected many times. The antigen is not known. This record belongs to a study of T cell repertoires in cytomegalovirus infection. The CDR3 totals 16 residues. Germline V CDR1 and CDR2: SGHTA, FQGNSA. V trimming: 0 bases; J trimming: 6 bases; junction bases outside the gene matches: 8. In TCRdb, the reads were re-called with MiXCR into one record per CDR3 protein. The table includes some 150,000 distinct CDR3 sequences, 5% to 6.5% detected once. General study results and limits: Summed frequency of shared TCR beta families picked out CMV carriers who also had the relevant HLA.

The clonotype comes from a human donor in good health (CMV status not recorded). Some clones in this sample may be carry-over from other donors' samples. This rearrangement joins TRBV7-2 to TRBJ2-3; TRBD2 aligns across 8 bases. Sequenced: PBMCs. The CDR3 is CASSLALAGGLDTQYF. The CDR3, as DNA: TGTGCCAGCAGCTTAGCGCTGGCGGGGGGTCTGGATACGCAGTATTTT. The whole variable domain, remainder taken from reference TRBV7-2 and TRBJ2-3, is GAGVSQSPSNKVTEKGKDVELRCDPISGHTALYWYRQSLGQGLEFLIYFQGNSAPDKSGLPSDRFSAERTGGSVSTLTIQRTQQEDSAVYLCASSLALAGGLDTQYFGPGTRLTVL.